Listed here are 3 T cell receptor beta chains from one sample, sequenced in a study of response to subunit inactivated influenza vaccine. Using its own MiXCR run on the RT-PCR reads, TCRdb lists one record per CDR3 protein. The profile shows under 750,000 distinct CDR3 sequences, around 11% of them singletons. Sequenced here: PBMCs from blood, sampled on the day of vaccination. The receptors here all came from a man in his fifties or sixties who received an inactivated influenza vaccine.

This clonotype appeared many times. The chain is built from TRBV6-5 and TRBJ2-1; D gene ambiguous. The germline V gene encodes CDR1 MNHEY and CDR2 SVGAGI. The CDR3 sequence is 11 residues long. Trimming left V 5 bases short and J 2 bases short, with 1 base between. The CDR3 spells CASSTYNEQFF. The CDR3 DNA is TGTGCCAGCAGTACCTACAATGAGCAGTTCTTC.

The V and J genes are TRBV9 and TRBJ1-2; tentatively, D is TRBD1 (6 bases). The CDR3 is made up of 15 amino acids. Germline V gene data show CDR1 as SGDLS and CDR2 as YYNGEE. V was trimmed by 3 bases and J by 2 bases, leaving 14 bases between them. The chain's CDR3 is CASSGYLDSNYGYTF. The CDR3 DNA reads TGTGCCAGCAGCGGGTATTTGGACAGCAACTATGGCTACACCTTC. The whole variable domain, remainder taken from reference TRBV9 and TRBJ1-2, is DSGVTQTPKHLITATGQRVTLRCSPRSGDLSVYWYQQSLDQGLQFLIQYYNGEERAKGNILERFSAQQFPDLHSELNLSSLELGDSALYFCASSGYLDSNYGYTFGSGTRLTVV.

The V and J genes are TRBV7-2 and TRBJ2-3, with D maybe TRBD2 (7 bases). V was clipped by 5 bases and J by 5 bases, with 14 bases between them. Germline-derived CDR1 and CDR2 are SGHTA and FQGNSA. The CDR3 consists of 14 residues. CDR3 DNA: TGTGCCAGCAGCGAAGGGGGAGGGATAGATACGCAGTATTTT. Amino acid sequence: CASSEGGGIDTQYF.